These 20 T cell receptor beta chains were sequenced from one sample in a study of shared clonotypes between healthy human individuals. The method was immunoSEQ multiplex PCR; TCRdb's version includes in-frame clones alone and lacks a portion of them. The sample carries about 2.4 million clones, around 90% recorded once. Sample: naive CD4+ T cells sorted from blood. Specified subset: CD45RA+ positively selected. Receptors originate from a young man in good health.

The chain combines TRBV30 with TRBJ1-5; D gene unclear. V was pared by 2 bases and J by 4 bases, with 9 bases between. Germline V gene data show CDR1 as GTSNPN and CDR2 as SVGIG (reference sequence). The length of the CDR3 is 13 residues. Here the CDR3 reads CAWSTARNQPQHF. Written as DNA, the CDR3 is TGTGCCTGGAGTACGGCAAGAAATCAGCCCCAGCATTTT.

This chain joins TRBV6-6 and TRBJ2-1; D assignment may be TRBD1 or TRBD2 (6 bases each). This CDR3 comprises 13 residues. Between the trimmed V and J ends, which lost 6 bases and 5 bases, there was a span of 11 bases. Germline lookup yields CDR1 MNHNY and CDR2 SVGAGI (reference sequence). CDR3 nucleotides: TGTGCCAGCAGAAACGGGGGCCACAATGAGCAGTTCTTC. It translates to CASRNGGHNEQFF.

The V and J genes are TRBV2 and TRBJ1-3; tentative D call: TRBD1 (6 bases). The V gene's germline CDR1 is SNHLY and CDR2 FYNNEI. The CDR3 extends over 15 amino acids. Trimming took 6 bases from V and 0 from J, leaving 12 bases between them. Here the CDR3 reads CASSDLTGSGNTIYF. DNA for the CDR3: TGTGCCAGCAGCGATTTGACAGGCTCTGGAAACACCATATATTTT.

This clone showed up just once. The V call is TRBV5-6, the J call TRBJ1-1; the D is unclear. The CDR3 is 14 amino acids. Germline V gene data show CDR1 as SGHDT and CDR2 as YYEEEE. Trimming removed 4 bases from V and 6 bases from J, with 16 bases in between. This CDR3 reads CASSLKPIRPEAFF. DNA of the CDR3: TGTGCCAGCAGCCTCAAGCCGATACGCCCTGAAGCTTTCTTT.

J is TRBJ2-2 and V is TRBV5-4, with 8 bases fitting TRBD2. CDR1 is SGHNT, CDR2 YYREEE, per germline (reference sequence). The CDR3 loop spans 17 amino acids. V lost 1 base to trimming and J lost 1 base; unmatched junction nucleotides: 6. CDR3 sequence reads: CASSLSSGGWNTGELFF. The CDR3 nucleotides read TGTGCCAGCAGCTTGTCGAGCGGGGGCTGGAACACCGGGGAGCTGTTTTTT.

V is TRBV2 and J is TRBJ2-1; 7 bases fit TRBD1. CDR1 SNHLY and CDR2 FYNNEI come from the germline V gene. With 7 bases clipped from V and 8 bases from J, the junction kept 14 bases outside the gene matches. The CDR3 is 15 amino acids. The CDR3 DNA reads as TGTGCCAGCACGACTACAGGGGCTAGGCCCGATGAGCAGTTCTTC. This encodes CASTTTGARPDEQFF.

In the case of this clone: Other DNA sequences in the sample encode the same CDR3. The CDR3 nucleotides read TGTGCCATCAGTCCCGGATTGAACACTGAAGCTTTCTTT. Translating gives CAISPGLNTEAFF. The V call is TRBV10-3, the J call TRBJ1-1; no reliable D call. From germline, CDR1 is ENHRY and CDR2 SYGVKD. The CDR3 extends over 13 amino acids. V was pared by 5 bases and J by 0 bases, with 7 bases between.

This chain's CDR3 is CASSLSVNQPQHF. In nucleotides, the CDR3 is TGTGCCAGCAGTTTATCGGTGAATCAGCCCCAGCATTTT. The V gene is TRBV27, the J gene TRBJ1-5, with D uncertain. V was shortened by 0 bases and J by 4 bases, with 4 bases between the two germline ends. This CDR3 comprises 13 residues. CDR1 is MNHEY and CDR2 is SMNVEV in the germline V gene (reference sequence).

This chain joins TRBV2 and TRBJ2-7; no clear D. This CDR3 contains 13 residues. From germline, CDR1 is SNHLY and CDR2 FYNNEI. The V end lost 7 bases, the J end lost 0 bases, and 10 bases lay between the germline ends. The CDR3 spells CASIRDVSYEQYF. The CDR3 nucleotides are TGTGCCAGCATCAGAGACGTCTCCTACGAGCAGTACTTC.

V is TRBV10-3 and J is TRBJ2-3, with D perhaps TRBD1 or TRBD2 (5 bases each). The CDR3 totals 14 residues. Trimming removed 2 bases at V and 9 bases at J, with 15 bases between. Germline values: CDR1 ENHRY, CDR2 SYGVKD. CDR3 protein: CAISEGADRGTQYF. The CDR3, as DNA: TGTGCCATCAGTGAGGGGGCGGACCGAGGGACGCAGTATTTT.

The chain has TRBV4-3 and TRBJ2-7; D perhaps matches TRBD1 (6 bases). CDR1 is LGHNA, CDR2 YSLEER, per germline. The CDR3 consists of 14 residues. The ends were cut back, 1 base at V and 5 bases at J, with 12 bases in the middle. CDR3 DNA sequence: TGCGCCAGCAGCCAAGGTACAGGGCGCGACGAGCAGTACTTC. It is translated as CASSQGTGRDEQYF.

The CDR3, as DNA: TGCAGTGCTAGAGTTGGTGAAAAACTGTTTTTT. Its protein product is CSARVGEKLFF. The chain uses TRBV20-1 and TRBJ1-4; unclear D gene. The V gene lost 1 base and the J gene lost 7 bases, with 4 bases spanning the gap. This CDR3 comprises 11 residues. CDR1 and CDR2 from the germline V gene are DFQATT and SNEGSKA (reference sequence).

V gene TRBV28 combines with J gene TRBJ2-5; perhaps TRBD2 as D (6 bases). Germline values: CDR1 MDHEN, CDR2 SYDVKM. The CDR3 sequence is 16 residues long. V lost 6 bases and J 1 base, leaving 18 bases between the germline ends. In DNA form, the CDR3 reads TGTGCCAGCAGCTATATGGGGGGTATCGCCCAAGAGACCCAGTACTTC. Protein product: CASSYMGGIAQETQYF.

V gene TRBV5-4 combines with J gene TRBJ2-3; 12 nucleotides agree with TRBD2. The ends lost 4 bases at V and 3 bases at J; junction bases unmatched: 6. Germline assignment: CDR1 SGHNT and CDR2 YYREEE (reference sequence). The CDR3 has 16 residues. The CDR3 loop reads CASSIGLAGITDTQYF. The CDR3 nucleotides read TGTGCCAGCAGCATAGGACTAGCGGGAATTACAGATACGCAGTATTTT.

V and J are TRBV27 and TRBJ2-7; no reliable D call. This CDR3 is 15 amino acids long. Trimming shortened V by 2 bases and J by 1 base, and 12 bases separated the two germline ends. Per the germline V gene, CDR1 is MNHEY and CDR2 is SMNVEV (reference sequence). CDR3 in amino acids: CASSLKRTFSYEQYF. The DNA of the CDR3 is TGTGCCAGCAGTTTAAAACGGACCTTTTCCTACGAGCAGTACTTC.

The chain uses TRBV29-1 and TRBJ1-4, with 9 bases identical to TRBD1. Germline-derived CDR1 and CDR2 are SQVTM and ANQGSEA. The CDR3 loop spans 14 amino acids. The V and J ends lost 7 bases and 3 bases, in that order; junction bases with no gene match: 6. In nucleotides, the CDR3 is TGCAGCGGGATACAGGGGGCTGCTAATGAAAAACTGTTTTTT. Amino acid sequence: CSGIQGAANEKLFF.

CDR3 DNA: TGTGCCAGCAGTTTGCCCCAGACAGGCCCAGGGGAGCTGTTTTTT. Translation: CASSLPQTGPGELFF. The chain combines TRBV28 with TRBJ2-2; perhaps TRBD1 as D (6 bases). Trimming cost V 3 bases and J 8 bases, with 16 bases left between them. The CDR3 has 15 residues. CDR1 MDHEN and CDR2 SYDVKM come from the germline V gene.

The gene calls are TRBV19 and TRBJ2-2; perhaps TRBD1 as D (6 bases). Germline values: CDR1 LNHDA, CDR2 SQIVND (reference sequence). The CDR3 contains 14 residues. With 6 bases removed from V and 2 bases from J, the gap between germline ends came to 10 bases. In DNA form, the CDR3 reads TGTGCCAGTAGGCAGACAGGAAACACCGGGGAGCTGTTTTTT. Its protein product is CASRQTGNTGELFF.

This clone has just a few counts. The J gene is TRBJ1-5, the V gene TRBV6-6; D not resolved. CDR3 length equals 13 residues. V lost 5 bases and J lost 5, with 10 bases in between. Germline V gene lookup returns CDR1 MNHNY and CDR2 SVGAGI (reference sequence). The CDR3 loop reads CASSDIRYQPQHF. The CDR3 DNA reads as TGTGCCAGCAGTGACATCAGATATCAGCCCCAGCATTTT.

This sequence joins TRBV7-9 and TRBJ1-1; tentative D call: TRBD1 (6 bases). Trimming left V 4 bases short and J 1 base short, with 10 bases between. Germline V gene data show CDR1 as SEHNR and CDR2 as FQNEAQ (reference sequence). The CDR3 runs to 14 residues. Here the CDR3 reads CASSSGQKNTEAFF. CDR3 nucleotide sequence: TGTGCCAGCAGCTCAGGACAGAAGAACACTGAAGCTTTCTTT.